Detailed here is one T cell receptor beta chain. What antigen it recognizes has not been identified. No base qualities exist here, and no much larger clone lies one base off it. The germline V gene (reference sequence) specifies SEHNR as CDR1 and FQNEAQ as CDR2. V drops 7 bases and J drops 2 bases, leaving 15 bases in between. The CDR3 spans 15 residues, from the cysteine through the phenylalanine. Only the CDR3 DNA stays, 45 bases, in frame from base 1. The immunoSEQ Assay, a bias-controlled multiplex PCR, was used to amplify TCRbeta CDR3 regions from genomic DNA. Per the source publication's procedure: The number of nucleated cells in each sample was estimated by amplification of reference gene primers within the assay. To quantify the absolute abundance of each unique TCRbeta CDR3 rearrangement, sequence reads were collapsed and filtered. For each sample, productive Simpson clonality was calculated by taking the square root of Simpson's diversity index across productive rearrangements. TCRdb carries this immuneACCESS record with in-frame sequences only. Its versions omit some clonotypes, under half of them owing to an unresolved V gene in the studies checked, with the rest unexplained. V, J and clone size derive from that table, while D and trimming were established from the DNA sequence. Counted in this sample were about 140,000 clones; about 80% of them appeared once. Of the sample, 1.6% falls within the top ten clones.

Participants in the prospective study were aged 18 to 89 years, lived in 20 to 30 United States geographic areas, and enrolled through a virtual design. Cohort assignment in the prospective study relied on participant-reported clinical history from a screening survey and a study questionnaire. A participant counted as exposed if, within 2 weeks of entering the study, that participant had been in contact with someone who had a PCR-confirmed or clinician-diagnosed COVID-19 case. In the prospective study, whole blood, serum and a nasopharyngeal or oropharyngeal swab were collected from each participant by mobile phlebotomists. Additional blood draws and questionnaires over an approximately two-month period could optionally be provided by prospective study participants. Before DNA extraction, prospective study blood samples were shipped either frozen or at room temperature. These data belong to a study of blood T cell repertoires in COVID-19 (dated by TCRdb to the early 2020s). At the level of the whole study: The collaborator samples originated in the United States, Italy and Spain and spanned the acute and convalescent phases of COVID-19. The prospective study material was composed of cDNA or gDNA derived from T cells, B-cell-depleted T cells, or PBMCs. Subjects who had been exposed to COVID-19, were actively infected with it, or had recovered from it provided the deeply sampled blood TCRbeta repertoires that made up the dataset. The repertoires were released in a freely available public database meant as a resource for research on the immune response to SARS-CoV-2. Samples were obtained from the ongoing ImmuneRACE study (first 160 participants) and from approximately 1,200 subjects provided by 6 global collaborators. A de-identified subject ID, COVID-19 status, age in years and sex were almost always included in the sample metadata. Where available, HLA class I and class II types were taken from metadata supplied by the sample provider and were not determined by assay-based typing.

Study-wide findings and limitations: The amount of clinical and demographic metadata varied by source and participant and was provided uncurated.

This receptor was taken from a young woman who had been exposed to COVID-19. The rearranged segments are TRBV7-9 and TRBJ2-1, and perhaps TRBD1 as D gene, on 5 matching bases. Material: PBMCs or T cells enriched from blood (not recorded which). This receptor carries the CDR3 CASTQWTQTYNEQFF. The nucleotide sequence is TGTGCCAGCACCCAGTGGACACAGACCTACAATGAGCAGTTCTTC.